These 19 T cell receptor beta chains came from one sample sequenced in a study of cytomegalovirus exposure and HLA in healthy donors. Primers for the PCR totalled 60 Vbeta and 13 Jbeta. The repertoire was sequenced with immunoSEQ multiplex PCR; TCRdb's copy has only in-frame clones and lacks some. Of about 70,000 clones listed, roughly 81% are singletons. Input material: PBMCs. These TCRs come from a human donor in good health.

Comments on this clone: The junction and the germline gene differ at one end; a read error may be behind it. The CDR3 bases are TGTGCCAGCAGTAACTCGTGGTCCGGGAATCAGCCCCAGCATTTT. Amino acids: CASSNSWSGNQPQHF. V is TRBV6-5 and J is TRBJ1-5; D remains unclear. Germline CDR1 MNHEY, CDR2 SVGAGI. CDR3 length: 15 amino acids.

The rearrangement joins TRBV7-9 to TRBJ2-7; 9 positions agree with TRBD2. V was pared by 4 bases and J by 6 bases, with 10 bases of the junction left unmatched. Germline CDR1 and CDR2: SEHNR and FQNEAQ (reference sequence). The CDR3 length is 15 residues. CDR3 region: CASSSGAGGPSEQYF. The CDR3 bases are TGTGCCAGCAGCTCTGGGGCGGGAGGGCCCTCCGAGCAGTACTTC.

The rearrangement uses TRBV9 and TRBJ2-1; TRBD2 agrees at 13 bases. Germline-derived CDR1 and CDR2 are SGDLS and YYNGEE. The trim removed 5 bases at V and 3 bases at J, leaving 2 bases unmatched. The CDR3 is made up of 15 amino acids. CDR3 bases: TGTGCCAGCAGTCGGACTAGCGGGAGCTACAATGAGCAGTTCTTC. Translated: CASSRTSGSYNEQFF.

The table lists this clone with a few counts. The rearrangement links TRBV4-1 to TRBJ2-2; D may be TRBD2 (7 bases). Trimming left V 0 bases short and J 3 bases short, with 11 bases between. Germline V gives CDR1 MGHRA, CDR2 YSYEKL. The CDR3 sequence is 16 residues long. The CDR3 DNA reads as TGCGCCAGCAGCCAAGAACGGGGGGCGCACACCGGGGAGCTGTTTTTT. It is translated as CASSQERGAHTGELFF.

This clone was detected once. CDR3 DNA: TGTGCCAGCAGCTTGGGGGTCCGGCAGACTAGCGGTACAGATACGCAGTATTTT. Amino acid sequence: CASSLGVRQTSGTDTQYF. This chain uses TRBV5-4 with TRBJ2-3; 9 bases align to TRBD2. V lost 0 bases to trimming and J lost 3 bases; unmatched junction nucleotides: 11. Germline V gene lookup returns CDR1 SGHNT and CDR2 YYREEE (reference sequence). This CDR3 is built from 18 residues.

In this sample, this clone is medium-sized. The chain recombines TRBV6-1 with TRBJ1-5; 8 bases align to TRBD1. In germline, CDR1 is MNHNS, CDR2 SASEGT. The J segment lost 1 base and the V segment lost 3 bases, leaving 8 bases of the junction unmatched. The CDR3 loop spans 17 amino acids. The CDR3, as DNA: TGTGCCAGCAGTGACAGGGGGCGCGGTGTAAGCAATCAGCCCCAGCATTTT. Translating it yields CASSDRGRGVSNQPQHF.

The chain uses TRBV6-6 and TRBJ1-1; TRBD1 matches 8 bases. Unmatched junction bases numbered 6, after V lost 5 bases and J lost 1 base. The germline V gene encodes CDR1 MNHNY and CDR2 SVGAGI (reference sequence). This CDR3 is 15 amino acids long. CDR3 amino acids: CASSNNRGGNTEAFF. The CDR3 DNA is TGTGCCAGCAGTAACAACAGGGGGGGGAACACTGAAGCTTTCTTT.

This clone was recorded only once. The chain employs TRBV27 and TRBJ1-1; no definite D call. V was cut by 1 base and J by 7 bases, with 13 bases left in between. CDR1 and CDR2 from the germline V gene are MNHEY and SMNVEV (reference sequence). The length of the CDR3 is 14 residues. The CDR3, as DNA: TGTGCCAGCAGTTTATTCGCGTCCCATTATGAAGCTTTCTTT. Translation gives CASSLFASHYEAFF.

The V call is TRBV20-1, the J call TRBJ1-5; D remains ambiguous. V was pared by 2 bases and J by 11 bases, with 10 bases between. This CDR3 region has 11 residues. Per the germline V gene, CDR1 is DFQATT and CDR2 is SNEGSKA (reference sequence). The CDR3 region is CSARYEGAQHF. In nucleotides, the CDR3 is TGCAGTGCTAGATATGAGGGAGCCCAGCATTTT.

This clone appeared a single time. This CDR3 is CASSSLRDRGPYEQYF. CDR3 bases: TGTGCCAGCAGCTCCCTGAGGGACAGGGGCCCCTACGAGCAGTACTTC. V gene TRBV7-6 combines with J gene TRBJ2-7; 10 nucleotides agree with TRBD1. The CDR3 is 16 residues long. The V gene end was trimmed by 4 bases and the J gene end by 2 bases; junction bases not matched to a gene: 8. The germline gives CDR1 SGHVS, CDR2 FNYEAQ.

V is TRBV7-9 and J is TRBJ2-3; D perhaps matches TRBD2 (6 bases). Germline V lookup: CDR1 SEHNR, CDR2 FQNEAQ (reference sequence). The CDR3 has 14 residues. Trimming took 5 bases from V and 7 from J, leaving 16 bases between them. CDR3 loop: CASSKRDSANTQYF. CDR3 in DNA: TGTGCCAGCAGCAAGAGGGACTCCGCTAATACGCAGTATTTT. Complete variable domain (other parts from reference TRBV7-9 and TRBJ2-3): DTGVSQNPRHKITKRGQNVTFRCDPISEHNRLYWYRQTLGQGPEFLTYFQNEAQLEKSRLLSDRFSAERPKGSFSTLEIQRTEQGDSAMYLCASSKRDSANTQYFGPGTRLTVL.

The V call is TRBV27, the J call TRBJ1-2, with TRBD1 as a possible D gene (6 bases). V lost 6 bases to trimming and J lost 6 bases, with 14 bases between them. The CDR3 loop spans 13 amino acids. In germline, CDR1 is MNHEY, CDR2 SMNVEV (reference sequence). The CDR3 region has the DNA TGTGCCAGCAGACCCGTAAACAGGGATGGCTACACCTTC. Its protein is CASRPVNRDGYTF.

A few counts support this clone. The chain uses TRBV7-9 and TRBJ2-3, with D perhaps TRBD2 (6 bases). There are 16 residues in the CDR3. From germline, CDR1 is SEHNR and CDR2 FQNEAQ (reference sequence). The V end lost 4 bases, the J end lost 2 bases, and 16 bases lay between the germline ends. For the CDR3, the DNA is TGTGCCAGCAGCTGGGGCGGGGACGGACTCACAGATACGCAGTATTTT. This translates into CASSWGGDGLTDTQYF.

The chain has TRBV27 and TRBJ1-1; D uncertain. Germline assignment: CDR1 MNHEY and CDR2 SMNVEV (reference sequence). This CDR3 is built from 13 residues. The V and J ends lost 5 bases and 4 bases respectively, with 11 bases between them. In DNA form, the CDR3 reads TGTGCCAGCAGTCCTCGGGGAGGCACTGAAGCTTTCTTT. As protein: CASSPRGGTEAFF.

The V gene is TRBV7-2, the J gene TRBJ2-2; D is uncertain. The CDR3 extends over 14 amino acids. Germline V CDR1 and CDR2: SGHTA, FQGNSA. V lost 1 base to trimming and J lost 3 bases, with 6 bases between them. CDR3 sequence reads: CASSLELHTGELFF. The CDR3 DNA follows: TGTGCCAGCAGCTTAGAACTACACACCGGGGAGCTGTTTTTT.

The chain employs TRBV5-4 and TRBJ2-1, with D possibly matching TRBD2 (6 bases). CDR3 length equals 17 residues. Per the germline V gene, CDR1 is SGHNT and CDR2 is YYREEE (reference sequence). V gave up 3 bases and J gave up 8 bases, with 24 bases separating them. CDR3: CASSSFLRERTTDEQFF. The CDR3, as DNA: TGTGCCAGCAGCTCCTTCCTCCGGGAGAGGACTACGGATGAGCAGTTCTTC.

In nucleotides, the CDR3 is TGTGCCAGCAGTGACTCCACGGGGGAGGGCCGGGATACGCAGTATTTT. Translated, it gives CASSDSTGEGRDTQYF. The genes are TRBV6-4 and TRBJ2-3; 7 positions match TRBD2. The CDR3 length is 16 residues. V shed 0 bases and J 6 bases; nucleotides not matched to a gene: 9. The germline V gene has CDR1 MRHNA and CDR2 SNTAGT.

The V gene is TRBV4-2, the J gene TRBJ1-4, with 7 bases fitting TRBD1. J gave up 6 bases and V 0 bases, and 7 bases lay outside the gene matches. This CDR3 comprises 16 residues. The germline gives CDR1 LGHNA, CDR2 YNFKEQ. The CDR3 region has the DNA TGTGCCAGCAGCCAAGATTCGGTACAGGGGCATGAAAAACTGTTTTTT. Translating gives CASSQDSVQGHEKLFF.

This clone was observed a handful of times. The chain couples TRBV27 to TRBJ1-1, with TRBD1 matching over 8 bases. V lost 5 bases, J lost 0 bases, and 5 bases stayed unmatched. This CDR3 spans 15 amino acids. Germline V CDR1 and CDR2: MNHEY, SMNVEV (reference sequence). The CDR3 DNA reads TGTGCCAGCAGTCCATGGACAGGGATGAACACTGAAGCTTTCTTT. Translation: CASSPWTGMNTEAFF.